This T cell receptor (beta chain) came from a study of T-cell reconstitution after alpha-beta-depleted transplantation in children. Study-wide findings and caveats: T-cell counts and diversity were attributed mostly to newly produced T cells one year after transplant. Surviving recipient T cells and thymic progenitors produced the high day-60 TCRbeta diversity seen in some patients. About two months after transplant, alpha-beta T cells reportedly came from several hundred expanded graft clones.

Preparation of the TCRbeta library used unique molecular identifiers. TCRdb passed the PCR reads through MiXCR, listing each CDR3 protein once. The sample has 500,000 or so distinct CDR3 sequences; over 9.5% are singletons. CDR3 length: 13 residues. Germline lookup yields CDR1 LGHDT and CDR2 YNNKEL (reference sequence). V lost 1 base and J 3 bases, leaving 3 bases between the germline ends. Points on this clonotype: No antigen is known for it.

The receptor's source is a female patient aged 2-9 years who had a stem cell transplant for aplastic anemia, so the T cells may come from the graft donor. This sequence joins TRBV3-1 and TRBJ2-2, with unresolved D. The sequenced sample was PBMCs, mostly from graft donor cells, obtained 180 days after TCRalphabeta/CD19-depleted stem cell transplant. The CDR3 DNA follows: TGTGCCAGCAGCCAAGCTCACACCGGGGAGCTGTTTTTT. It encodes CASSQAHTGELFF.